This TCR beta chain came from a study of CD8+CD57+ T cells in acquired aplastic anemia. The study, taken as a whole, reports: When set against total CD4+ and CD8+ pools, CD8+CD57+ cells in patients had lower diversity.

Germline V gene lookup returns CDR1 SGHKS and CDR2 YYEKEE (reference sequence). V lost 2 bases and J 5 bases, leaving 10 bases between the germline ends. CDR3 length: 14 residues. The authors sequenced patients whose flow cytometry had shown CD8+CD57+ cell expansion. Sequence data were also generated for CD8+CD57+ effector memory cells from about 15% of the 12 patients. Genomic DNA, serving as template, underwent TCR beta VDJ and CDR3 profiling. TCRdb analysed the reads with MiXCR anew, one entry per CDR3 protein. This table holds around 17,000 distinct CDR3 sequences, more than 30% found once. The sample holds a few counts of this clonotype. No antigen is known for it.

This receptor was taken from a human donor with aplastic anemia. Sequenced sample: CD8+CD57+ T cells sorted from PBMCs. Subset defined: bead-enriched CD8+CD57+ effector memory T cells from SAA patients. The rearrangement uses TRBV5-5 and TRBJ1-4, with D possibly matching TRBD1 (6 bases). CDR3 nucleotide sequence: TGTGCCAGCAGCTTAACAGGGAGCAATGAAAAACTGTTTTTT. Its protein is CASSLTGSNEKLFF.